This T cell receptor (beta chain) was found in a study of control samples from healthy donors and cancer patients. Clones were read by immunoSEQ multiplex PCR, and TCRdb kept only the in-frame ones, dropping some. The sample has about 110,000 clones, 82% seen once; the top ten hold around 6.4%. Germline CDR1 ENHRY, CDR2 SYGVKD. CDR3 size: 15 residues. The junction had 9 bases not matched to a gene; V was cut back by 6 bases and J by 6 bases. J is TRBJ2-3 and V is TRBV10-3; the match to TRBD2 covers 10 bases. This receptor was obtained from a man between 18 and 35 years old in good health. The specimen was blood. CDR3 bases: TGTGCCATCAGCGGAAGCGGGGGGGCCCGGGATACGCAGTATTTT. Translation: CAISGSGGARDTQYF.